This T cell receptor beta chain derives from a study of T cell responses to AZD1222 COVID-19 vaccine. Data came from immunoSEQ multiplex PCR; TCRdb stores just in-frame clones and leaves some out. The repertoire consists of some 180,000 clones, with approximately 92% occurring once and the leading ten covering approximately 1.5%. This CDR3 region has 13 residues. The germline V gene encodes CDR1 MDHEN and CDR2 SYDVKM. Trimming cost V 2 bases and J 3 bases, with 8 bases left between them. This chain links TRBV28 with TRBJ2-7; D perhaps matches TRBD2 (5 bases). The sample here was peripheral blood, taken on day 0 of AZD1222 vaccination. The receptor comes from an adult in good health. The CDR3 bases are TGTGCCAGCAGTTTAACTGGACTCTACGAGCAGTACTTC. This gives the protein CASSLTGLYEQYF.